Following are 21 T cell receptor beta chains from one sample sequenced in a study of blood T cells in healthy people across ages. It was with a sample-barcoded 5' primer and a J-beta primer mix that a second PCR of roughly 7 to 12 cycles was run. TCRdb re-analysed the 5' RACE reads in MiXCR, keeping a single row per CDR3 protein. The sample shows roughly 1.4 million distinct CDR3 sequences, approximately 59% of them seen only once. Sequenced sample: blood. These receptors were obtained from a man aged 18 to 29 in good health.

This clonotype appeared a few times. This rearrangement joins TRBV18 to TRBJ2-1; 9 bases agree with TRBD1. CDR1 is KGHSH and CDR2 is LQKENI in the germline V gene. V lost 3 bases and J lost 10; bases outside the gene matches: 10. There are 15 residues in the CDR3. DNA of the CDR3: TGTGCCAGCTCACCGGGACAGGGAGTATACAGGGAGCAGTTCTTC. It encodes CASSPGQGVYREQFF.

This clonotype was counted a single time. CDR3 nucleotide sequence: TGCGCCAGCAGCCCGGACAGGGGGCTAAGTGACGAGCAGTACTTC. It yields the protein CASSPDRGLSDEQYF. V and J are TRBV5-1 and TRBJ2-7; 11 positions match TRBD1. From germline, CDR1 is SGHRS and CDR2 YFSETQ. The CDR3 contains 15 residues. J was trimmed by 5 bases and V by 4 bases; bases with no gene match: 8.

This clonotype has a handful of counts. The CDR3 DNA follows: TGTGCCAGCAGTTTAAGGGCCGGGACAGACGCCAATGAGCAGTTCTTC. It translates to CASSLRAGTDANEQFF. The chain couples TRBV28 to TRBJ2-1; 7 bases match TRBD1. CDR3 length equals 16 residues. Per germline, CDR1 MDHEN and CDR2 SYDVKM. The J segment lost 6 bases and the V segment lost 2 bases, leaving 10 bases of the junction unmatched.

This clonotype was seen a single time. The chain joins TRBV4-2 to TRBJ1-2; D gene ambiguous. V dropped 4 bases and J dropped 3 bases, with 21 bases sitting between them. The germline V gene encodes CDR1 LGHNA and CDR2 YNFKEQ. The CDR3 covers 17 residues. CDR3 sequence (DNA): TGTGCCAGCAGCCCCACGGGGATACACGGTACGGACTATGGCTACACCTTC. It is translated as CASSPTGIHGTDYGYTF.

J is TRBJ1-1 and V is TRBV25-1, with 8 bases aligning to TRBD1. Germline values: CDR1 MGHDK, CDR2 SYGVNS. There are 13 residues in the CDR3. Trimming cost V 10 bases and J 2 bases; bases outside gene matches: 6. CDR3 DNA: TGTGCCAACGCGGGACAGGTCAACACTGAAGCTTTCTTT. Residues: CANAGQVNTEAFF.

V and J are TRBV7-9 and TRBJ2-1, with D uncertain. V lost 2 bases to trimming and J lost 12 bases, with 8 bases between them. Germline V lookup: CDR1 SEHNR, CDR2 FQNEAQ (reference sequence). The CDR3 contains 11 residues. The CDR3 loop reads CASSLPVGQFF. The CDR3 coding sequence is TGTGCCAGCAGCTTACCAGTTGGGCAGTTCTTC.

The chain carries TRBV28 and TRBJ2-5, with 10 bases matching TRBD2. The V segment lost 5 bases and the J segment 0 bases; nucleotides outside the gene matches: 9. CDR1 MDHEN and CDR2 SYDVKM come from the germline V gene. The CDR3 is 17 residues long. CDR3 nucleotides: TGTGCCAGCAGTAAAAGAGCGGGGGGGACCAACCAAGAGACCCAGTACTTC. Its protein is CASSKRAGGTNQETQYF. The full variable domain, its missing parts supplied by reference TRBV28 and TRBJ2-5, is DVKVTQSSRYLVKRTGEKVFLECVQDMDHENMFWYRQDPGLGLRLIYFSYDVKMKEKGDIPEGYSVSREKKERFSLILESASTNQTSMYLCASSKRAGGTNQETQYFGPGTRLLVL.

The chain links TRBV4-1 to TRBJ2-3; tentatively, D is TRBD1 (5 bases). In germline, CDR1 is MGHRA, CDR2 YSYEKL. V was clipped by 7 bases and J by 2 bases, with 25 bases between them. The CDR3 spans 18 residues. DNA for the CDR3: TGCGCCAGCACAAATATACGACCAACAGGAGCGCCCACAGATACGCAGTATTTT. It translates to CASTNIRPTGAPTDTQYF.

The chain carries TRBV27 and TRBJ2-4; unclear D gene. The J call is doubtful: the DNA matches TRBJ2-7 better. Germline lookup yields CDR1 MNHEY and CDR2 SMNVEV (reference sequence). The CDR3 is 14 amino acids. This chain's CDR3 is CASSVGQEAYEQYF. CDR3 DNA sequence: TGTGCCAGCAGTGTAGGTCAGGAAGCCTACGAGCAGTACTTC.

This clonotype was picked up a small number of times. This chain links TRBV4-3 with TRBJ2-5; a possible D gene is TRBD2 (5 bases). Per the germline V gene, CDR1 is LGHNA and CDR2 is YSLEER. The ends were cut back, 5 bases at V and 2 bases at J, with 12 bases in the middle. The length of the CDR3 is 14 residues. The CDR3, as DNA: TGCGCCAGCAGCTATTACGGACTTCAAGAGACCCAGTACTTC. It encodes CASSYYGLQETQYF.

The chain joins TRBV10-3 to TRBJ2-3; D is perhaps TRBD1 (6 bases). Trimming shortened V by 11 bases and J by 1 base, and 19 bases separated the two germline ends. Germline V gives CDR1 ENHRY, CDR2 SYGVKD. The CDR3 loop spans 15 amino acids. Written as DNA, the CDR3 is TGTGCCTCTGTACAGGGAGCCAGAGGCACAGATACGCAGTATTTT. The encoded protein is CASVQGARGTDTQYF.

This clonotype was counted only a few times. DNA of the CDR3: TGTGCCACCGCTTATCAGGGGCACGGTCCCTACTACGAGCAGTACTTC. Amino acids: CATAYQGHGPYYEQYF. This chain links TRBV15 with TRBJ2-7, with TRBD1 as a possible D gene (6 bases). The CDR3 runs 16 residues. V was shortened by 8 bases and J by 3 bases, with 23 bases between the two germline ends. Germline V gene lookup returns CDR1 LNHNV and CDR2 YYDKDF (reference sequence).

The CDR3 region is CSARGRYSYEQYF. CDR3 in DNA: TGCAGTGCTAGAGGGCGTTACTCCTACGAGCAGTACTTC. J is TRBJ2-7 and V is TRBV20-1, with D unresolved. V was cut by 1 base and J by 0 bases, with 7 bases left in between. The CDR3 extends over 13 amino acids. Germline V gene sequence: CDR1 DFQATT, CDR2 SNEGSKA (reference sequence).

The chain recombines TRBV29-1 with TRBJ2-5, with D hard to call. The CDR3 spans 13 residues. V was clipped by 4 bases and J by 11 bases, with 20 bases between them. Germline V lookup: CDR1 SQVTM, CDR2 ANQGSEA. CDR3 sequence: CSVAMVLRNEQYF. In DNA, the CDR3 is TGCAGCGTTGCGATGGTCCTACGCAATGAGCAGTACTTC.

Only a few counts were recorded for this clonotype. The rearrangement uses TRBV12-3 or TRBV12-4 and TRBJ2-3; 9 bases align to TRBD2. J gave up 5 bases and V 4 bases, and 10 bases lay outside the gene matches. This CDR3 has 16 amino acids. The CDR3 sequence is CASSYSMAGGRDTQYF. As DNA, the CDR3 is TGTGCCAGCAGTTACTCCATGGCGGGGGGGAGAGATACGCAGTATTTT.

This chain links TRBV29-1 with TRBJ2-3; possible D gene TRBD2, 6 bases. Germline CDR1 reads SQVTM; CDR2 reads ANQGSEA. V lost 4 bases and J lost 0, with 11 bases in between. The CDR3 extends over 14 amino acids. The CDR3 DNA reads as TGCAGCGTTGTGGGGAGGCAGAGCACAGATACGCAGTATTTT. Encoded protein: CSVVGRQSTDTQYF.

This clonotype was detected many times. The V gene is TRBV20-1, the J gene TRBJ1-1; possibly TRBD1 for D (5 bases). This CDR3 contains 12 residues. Germline V gene data show CDR1 as DFQATT and CDR2 as SNEGSKA (reference sequence). V lost 6 bases and J lost 3, with 11 bases in between. CDR3 amino acids: CSAPTDHTEAFF. The CDR3 nucleotides read TGCAGTGCCCCGACAGATCACACTGAAGCTTTCTTT.

This clonotype was recorded many times. V usage is TRBV5-5 and J usage is TRBJ1-2; 8 bases map to TRBD1. The CDR3 sequence is 14 residues long. Germline values: CDR1 SGHKS, CDR2 YYEKEE (reference sequence). V lost 3 bases to trimming and J lost 4 bases; unmatched junction nucleotides: 5. CDR3 in DNA: TGTGCCAGCAGCTGGACAGGGTCAAGCTATGGCTACACCTTC. Translated: CASSWTGSSYGYTF.

The chain combines TRBV4-1 with TRBJ1-5, with D hard to call. This CDR3 has 16 residues. Germline CDR1 MGHRA, CDR2 YSYEKL. Trimming removed 2 bases from V and 4 bases from J, with 15 bases in between. The CDR3 region is CASSQPRGTVNQPQHF. DNA for the CDR3: TGCGCCAGCAGCCAACCCCGGGGAACAGTTAATCAGCCCCAGCATTTT.

The CDR3 here is CASSFTGDPRTLTEAFF. CDR3 in DNA: TGCGCCAGCAGCTTTACAGGGGACCCCCGGACCTTGACTGAAGCTTTCTTT. J is TRBJ1-1 and V is TRBV5-1, with 7 bases that match TRBD1. The CDR3 extends over 17 amino acids. Germline CDR1 and CDR2: SGHRS and YFSETQ. The trim removed 2 bases at V and 5 bases at J, leaving 15 bases unmatched.

At least ten counts were recorded for this clonotype. The chain carries TRBV27 and TRBJ2-7, with 7 bases that match TRBD2. The CDR3 loop spans 18 amino acids. Germline values: CDR1 MNHEY, CDR2 SMNVEV (reference sequence). V lost 6 bases and J lost 0; bases outside the gene matches: 17. CDR3 region: CASSHLRGLAASSYEQYF. CDR3 DNA: TGTGCCAGCAGCCACCTTCGGGGTCTAGCGGCAAGCTCCTACGAGCAGTACTTC.